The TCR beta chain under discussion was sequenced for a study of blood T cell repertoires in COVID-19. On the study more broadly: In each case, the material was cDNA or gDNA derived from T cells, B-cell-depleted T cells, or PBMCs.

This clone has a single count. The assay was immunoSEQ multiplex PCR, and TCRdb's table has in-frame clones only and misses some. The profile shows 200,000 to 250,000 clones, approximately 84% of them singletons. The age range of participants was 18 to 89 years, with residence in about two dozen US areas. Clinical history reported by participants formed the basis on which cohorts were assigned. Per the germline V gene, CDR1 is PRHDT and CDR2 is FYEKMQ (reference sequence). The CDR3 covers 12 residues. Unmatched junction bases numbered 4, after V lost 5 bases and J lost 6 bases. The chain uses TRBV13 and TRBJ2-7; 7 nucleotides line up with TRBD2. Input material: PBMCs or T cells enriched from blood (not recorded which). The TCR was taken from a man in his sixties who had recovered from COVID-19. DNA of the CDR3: TGTGCCAGCAGCGAGCGGGACGGCGAGCAGTACTTC. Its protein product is CASSERDGEQYF.